The clone carrying this T cell receptor beta chain occurred a few times. Its antigen is as yet unknown. V lost 6 bases to trimming and J lost 4 bases, with 31 bases between them. Germline V gene sequence: CDR1 MDHEN, CDR2 SYDVKM. This CDR3 has 19 residues. The data were obtained in a study of T cells in Graves' hyperthyroidism and ophthalmopathy. Findings and caveats of the study: Within blood appeared most thyroid clonotypes that had expanded above 0.001.

Diagnostic assessment was based on clinical symptoms, serum thyroxine and TRAb, thyroid ultrasound and orbital computed tomography. Amplified TCR beta CDR3 regions came from RNA transcripts. Primed by the HTBI set, a first-round RT-PCR was run on the TCR CDR3. From the multiplex PCR reads, TCRdb called clonotypes with MiXCR, one entry per CDR3 protein. The table includes around 690,000 distinct CDR3 sequences, about a fifth detected once. This receptor was taken from a man under 40 with Graves' ophthalmopathy. The V gene is TRBV28, the J gene TRBJ2-7, with D possibly being TRBD2 (7 bases). The material sequenced was blood. CDR3 bases: TGTGCCAGCAGCCCCAGGGTCGAGATACACCAAAAGGGGGGGTACGAGCAGTACTTC. Protein sequence: CASSPRVEIHQKGGYEQYF.